Included here is one T cell receptor (beta chain) sequence, with context. This entry comes from a study of cytomegalovirus exposure and HLA in healthy donors. Germline loops: CDR1 LGHNT, CDR2 FRNRAP. The ends lost 1 base at V and 1 base at J; junction bases unmatched: 9. The CDR3 runs 17 residues. All the people who gave samples were healthy bone marrow donors. The PCR contained 60 Vbeta and 13 Jbeta primers. Measured with immunoSEQ multiplex PCR; TCRdb has only the in-frame clones, and not every one. Of some 130,000 clones in the sample, around 80% were seen once. Sequenced: PBMCs. The clonotype comes from a man aged 30-40 years in good health and CMV-seronegative. This rearrangement joins TRBV12-5 to TRBJ2-5; 7 bases are a match to TRBD1. The CDR3: CASGLGATGASQETQYF. The CDR3 DNA reads TGTGCTAGTGGTTTGGGAGCAACAGGGGCCTCCCAAGAGACCCAGTACTTC.